This T cell receptor (beta chain) was sequenced in a study of vaccination and CD4 T cells after COVID-19. At the level of the study: Collection of post-vaccine samples followed dose two by a median roughly 72 days, spanning a range of 14 to 241.

Sequencing of DNA taken from cultured CD4+ T cells relied on the Oncomine TCR Beta short-read assay. In TCRdb, the PCR reads were re-called with MiXCR into one record per CDR3 protein. Of roughly 6,100 distinct CDR3 sequences in the sample, over 40% are singletons; the top ten hold around 40%. This clonotype was seen more than once but under ten times. Its target is not known. In germline, CDR1 is SNHLY, CDR2 FYNNEI. The V end was cut by 7 bases, the J end by 2 bases, with 11 bases between. The CDR3 is 13 residues long. As for treatment: approximately 11-day PBMC culture with coronavirus spike peptide pools or control peptides (ViraFEST assay). The unexposed donor's CD4+ T cells were collected before the COVID-19 pandemic (2011-2018).

What was sequenced was CD4+ T cells from blood, cultured in vitro. This TCR came from a human donor in good health. This chain uses TRBV2 with TRBJ1-2; D is uncertain. DNA for the CDR3: TGTGCCAGCATTAAGTCGCAGAACTATGGCTACACCTTC. Translated: CASIKSQNYGYTF. The full variable domain, completed using reference TRBV2 and TRBJ1-2, is EPEVTQTPSHQVTQMGQEVILRCVPISNHLYFYWYRQILGQKVEFLVSFYNNEISEKSEIFDDQFSVERPDGSNFTLKIRSTKLEDSAMYFCASIKSQNYGYTFGSGTRLTVV.